This T cell receptor (beta chain) is from a study of blood T cell repertoires in COVID-19. Across the whole study: Material from acute and convalescent COVID-19 was sourced from the United States, Italy and Spain. T cells, B-cell-depleted T cells, or PBMCs provided the cDNA or gDNA that served as material.

The CDR3 length is 18 residues. The trim removed 1 base at V and 3 bases at J, leaving 12 bases unmatched. The germline V gene has CDR1 LGHNA and CDR2 YNFKEQ. In the authors' methods: The authors estimated nucleated cell counts from reference gene primer amplification. Clones were sequenced by immunoSEQ multiplex PCR, and TCRdb holds only the in-frame ones, with some missing. The DNA gave D and trimming, while V, J and clone size come from that table. In the table there are 95,000 to 100,000 clones, less than 85% of which are singletons. The rearrangement uses TRBV4-2 and TRBJ2-5; 9 bases align to TRBD2. This clonotype was sampled from a woman aged 70-85 years with active or convalescent COVID-19. Sequencing used peripheral blood. The CDR3 sequence: CASSQGALAGAVKETQYF. CDR3 sequence (DNA): TGTGCCAGCAGCCAAGGGGCATTAGCGGGGGCGGTAAAAGAGACCCAGTACTTC.